This T cell receptor (beta chain) was sequenced during a study of graft-versus-host responses after intestinal transplantation. Overall study: Every recipient had anti-thymocyte globulin induction and roughly three years of tacrolimus plus steroids.

A word on this clone: What it binds is unknown. Other DNA variants within this sample encode the same CDR3.

Points from the study as a whole: High graft-versus-host to host-versus-graft clonal ratios were found in allografts of patients who had graft-donor T cell macrochimerism. Recipient marrow contained GvH clones, some of which appeared first in ileum or blood. Circulating GvH clones peaking coincided with falling HvG clones soon after transplant.

This CDR3 has 14 residues. Germline loops: CDR1 LNHDA, CDR2 SQIVND (reference sequence). Unmatched junction bases numbered 0, after V lost 4 bases and J lost 0 bases. Sequenced by immunoSEQ multiplex PCR; TCRdb stores in-frame clones only, minus some. The table lists under 150,000 clones, about 95% of them singletons, with over 2.5% in the top ten. The sequencing here drew on unstimulated CD8+ T cells sorted from spleen or lymph node cells, taken before intestinal transplant. This TCR derives from a human donor who received an intestinal transplant. V usage is TRBV19 and J usage is TRBJ2-1, with TRBD2 identical over 7 bases. CDR3 loop: CASSSGSSYNEQFF. The CDR3 DNA reads as TGTGCCAGTAGTAGCGGGAGCTCCTACAATGAGCAGTTCTTC.